This T cell receptor (beta chain) was identified during a study of blood T cell repertoires in COVID-19. Overall study context: Acute and convalescent COVID-19 specimens originated in the United States, Italy and Spain. Sample material is recorded as cDNA or gDNA derived from T cells, B-cell-depleted T cells, or PBMCs.

Authors' data handling: From reference gene primer amplification, estimates of nucleated cell counts were derived. Profiled with immunoSEQ multiplex PCR; TCRdb holds only in-frame clones, not every one. Clone size and the V and J calls come from that table; the DNA yielded D and trimming. Of about 270,000 clones detected, approximately 84% appear once; the ten largest clones hold about 1.5%. Trimming removed 3 bases at V and 4 bases at J, with 12 bases between. Germline lookup yields CDR1 LNHDA and CDR2 SQIVND (reference sequence). This CDR3 is built from 15 residues. The count of this clone is one. Sequencing was carried out using peripheral blood. The chain employs TRBV19 and TRBJ1-4; tentatively, D is TRBD1 (6 bases). This sequence was found in a human donor with COVID-19, enrolled during active disease. The donor label of this sample is uncertain. The CDR3 DNA is TGTGCCAGTAGTATGATACAGGACAGTAATGAAAAACTGTTTTTT. It encodes CASSMIQDSNEKLFF.